These 24 T cell receptor beta chains came from one sample sequenced in a study of blood T cell repertoires in COVID-19. Clones were sequenced by immunoSEQ multiplex PCR, and TCRdb holds only the in-frame ones, with some missing. The data hold some 50,000 clones, with roughly 70% observed a single time. Material: peripheral blood. The receptors shown here come from a woman in her 70s with acute or convalescent COVID-19.

In its sample, this clone was seen many times. The chain carries TRBV9 and TRBJ2-5; 11 nucleotides line up with TRBD1. Unmatched junction bases numbered 1, after V lost 0 bases and J lost 3 bases. Germline CDR1 and CDR2: SGDLS and YYNGEE. The CDR3 runs to 15 residues. The CDR3 region has the DNA TGTGCCAGCAGCGTAGGGGGACAGGGGGAAGAGACCCAGTACTTC. It encodes CASSVGGQGEETQYF. The full variable domain, in which reference TRBV9 and TRBJ2-5 provide the parts outside the CDR3, is DSGVTQTPKHLITATGQRVTLRCSPRSGDLSVYWYQQSLDQGLQFLIQYYNGEERAKGNILERFSAQQFPDLHSELNLSSLELGDSALYFCASSVGGQGEETQYFGPGTRLLVL.

V is TRBV7-2 and J is TRBJ2-1; tentatively, D is TRBD2 (6 bases). Germline V lookup: CDR1 SGHTA, CDR2 FQGNSA. The CDR3 has 16 residues. The ends were cut back, 5 bases at V and 5 bases at J, with 19 bases in the middle. DNA for the CDR3: TGTGCCAGCAGCGCGGGACTCAACCTCTATAACAATGAGCAGTTCTTC. It yields the protein CASSAGLNLYNNEQFF.

The chain employs TRBV30 and TRBJ1-4; 7 nucleotides agree with TRBD1. The CDR3 contains 13 residues. V gave up 6 bases and J gave up 3 bases; unmatched junction bases: 4. CDR1 and CDR2 from the germline V gene are GTSNPN and SVGIG (reference sequence). In DNA, the CDR3 is TGTGCCTGCGGACAGGCCTCTAATGAAAAACTGTTTTTT. This sequence encodes CACGQASNEKLFF.

The rearrangement uses TRBV3-1 (or the pseudogene TRBV3-2) and TRBJ2-1, with D maybe TRBD2 (5 bases). Trimming removed 1 base from V and 10 bases from J, with 11 bases in between. CDR1 and CDR2 (germline): LGHDT, YNNKEL (reference sequence). The CDR3 consists of 13 residues. The CDR3: CASSQALDGEQFF. The CDR3 DNA is TGTGCCAGCAGCCAAGCACTAGATGGCGAGCAGTTCTTC.

CDR3 DNA sequence: TGTGCCAGCGATCGACAGACAGTTAATAACTATGGCTACACCTTC. This translates into CASDRQTVNNYGYTF. V usage is TRBV28 and J usage is TRBJ1-2; D is possibly TRBD1 (5 bases). Trimming removed 8 bases at V and 1 base at J, with 17 bases between. Germline assignment: CDR1 MDHEN and CDR2 SYDVKM. The CDR3 totals 15 residues.

This clone appeared a few times. V gene TRBV29-1 combines with J gene TRBJ2-2; 12 nucleotides match TRBD2. Trimming took 7 bases from V and 8 from J; bases not matched to a gene: 11. The CDR3 has 15 residues. Germline V CDR1 and CDR2: SQVTM, ANQGSEA. The CDR3, as DNA: TGCAGCGCCCAGACTAGCGGGAGCGGGTCGGGGGAGCTGTTTTTT. It codes for CSAQTSGSGSGELFF.

V usage is TRBV10-3 and J usage is TRBJ2-1; 7 nucleotides agree with TRBD2. The germline CDR1 and CDR2 sequences are ENHRY and SYGVKD. The length of the CDR3 is 16 residues. The trim removed 0 bases at V and 5 bases at J, leaving 7 bases unmatched. The CDR3 region is CAISESTSLGDNEQFF. CDR3 nucleotide sequence: TGTGCCATCAGTGAGTCGACTAGCTTGGGCGACAATGAGCAGTTCTTC.

The rearrangement joins TRBV9 to TRBJ2-7; the D gene is possibly TRBD2 (5 bases). CDR1 and CDR2 from the germline V gene are SGDLS and YYNGEE. V shed 0 bases and J shed 6 bases, with 10 bases lying between them. CDR3 length: 13 amino acids. CDR3 DNA sequence: TGTGCCAGCAGCGTAGAAGCCGAGGGCGAGCAGTACTTC. The encoded protein is CASSVEAEGEQYF.

The chain carries TRBV7-8 and TRBJ1-5, with D tentatively TRBD1 (6 bases). From germline, CDR1 is SGHVS and CDR2 FQNEAQ. The CDR3 covers 15 residues. The V gene lost 5 bases and the J gene lost 2 bases, with 13 bases spanning the gap. The CDR3 here is CASSLQGWGNQPQHF. The CDR3 DNA sequence: TGTGCCAGCAGCCTACAGGGTTGGGGCAATCAGCCCCAGCATTTT.

This chain's CDR3 is CASRLSGTGHEKLFF. In nucleotides, the CDR3 is TGTGCCAGCAGGCTTTCCGGGACAGGTCATGAAAAACTGTTTTTT. The chain joins TRBV28 to TRBJ1-4; 8 bases are a match to TRBD1. Germline loops: CDR1 MDHEN, CDR2 SYDVKM. The CDR3 length is 15 residues. With V trimmed by 6 bases and J by 6 bases, 9 bases remained unmatched.

V usage is TRBV7-9 and J usage is TRBJ2-5; 7 positions match TRBD1. CDR1 is SEHNR and CDR2 is FQNEAQ in the germline V gene (reference sequence). V gave up 1 base and J gave up 2 bases; unmatched junction bases: 7. The CDR3 contains 16 residues. For the CDR3, the DNA is TGTGCCAGCAGCTTAGAGACAGGGTTTCTACAAGAGACCCAGTACTTC. This encodes CASSLETGFLQETQYF.

V gene TRBV5-6 combines with J gene TRBJ2-3, with 9 nucleotides matching TRBD2. Germline CDR1 reads SGHDT; CDR2 reads YYEEEE. The CDR3 contains 14 residues. V gave up 3 bases and J gave up 3 bases; unmatched junction bases: 2. CDR3 protein: CASSWTSVTDTQYF. The CDR3 DNA is TGTGCCAGCAGCTGGACTAGCGTGACAGATACGCAGTATTTT.

The chain combines TRBV2 with TRBJ2-3; TRBD2 matches 9 bases. CDR3 length: 16 amino acids. The V segment lost 3 bases and the J segment 0 bases; nucleotides outside the gene matches: 4. In germline, CDR1 is SNHLY, CDR2 FYNNEI. The CDR3 DNA is TGTGCCAGCAGTGATGGTGCGGGGGGGAGCACAGATACGCAGTATTTT. It encodes CASSDGAGGSTDTQYF.

This chain links TRBV12-5 with TRBJ2-7; 9 nucleotides match TRBD1. With V trimmed by 3 bases and J by 4 bases, 10 bases remained unmatched. The CDR3 has 16 amino acids. The germline V gene encodes CDR1 LGHNT and CDR2 FRNRAP. The CDR3 coding sequence is TGTGCTAGTGGTTTTCCAACCGACAGGGGGGGGTACGAGCAGTACTTC. This gives the protein CASGFPTDRGGYEQYF.

The V gene is TRBV6-1, the J gene TRBJ2-3; D uncertain. CDR1 and CDR2 from the germline V gene are MNHNS and SASEGT. V was clipped by 1 base and J by 14 bases, with 10 bases between them. The CDR3 has 11 amino acids. The CDR3: CASSEGLAMYF. CDR3 bases: TGTGCCAGCAGTGAAGGGTTGGCAATGTATTTT.

J is TRBJ2-1 and V is TRBV7-2, with 7 bases fitting TRBD2. Germline trimming cut 1 base from V and 4 bases from J; bases unmatched to any gene: 7. Germline V gene data show CDR1 as SGHTA and CDR2 as FQGNSA. The CDR3 spans 16 residues. The CDR3 region is CASSLVAGGGYNEQFF. CDR3 nucleotide sequence: TGTGCCAGCAGCTTAGTGGCTGGGGGAGGGTACAATGAGCAGTTCTTC.

The rearrangement joins TRBV2 to TRBJ2-4; D may be TRBD1 (6 bases). Between the trimmed V and J ends, which lost 1 base and 6 bases, there was a span of 16 bases. The CDR3 is made up of 16 amino acids. Germline CDR1 reads SNHLY; CDR2 reads FYNNEI. The CDR3 DNA reads as TGTGCCAGCAGTGAAGGAAGGCAGGGGATGGTAAACATTCAGTACTTC. Translation gives CASSEGRQGMVNIQYF.

This rearrangement joins TRBV3-1 (or the pseudogene TRBV3-2) to TRBJ2-5; weak D call: TRBD2 (6 bases). CDR3 length: 16 residues. Germline loops: CDR1 LGHDT, CDR2 YNNKEL (reference sequence). V shed 3 bases and J shed 2 bases, with 16 bases lying between them. The CDR3 region has the DNA TGTGCCAGCAGCCACCCGGGGACTCATGTTCAAGAGACCCAGTACTTC. As protein: CASSHPGTHVQETQYF.

This chain connects TRBV2 to TRBJ1-2; D perhaps matches TRBD1 (6 bases). The V and J ends lost 3 bases and 7 bases respectively, with 9 bases between them. CDR1 and CDR2 (germline): SNHLY, FYNNEI. This CDR3 spans 12 amino acids. This CDR3 is CASSDAGVGYTF. CDR3 DNA sequence: TGTGCCAGCAGTGACGCAGGGGTTGGCTACACCTTC.

This clone was counted between two and nine times. This chain links TRBV7-2 with TRBJ2-1; D possibly corresponds to TRBD1 (5 bases). The CDR3 runs 16 residues. The V end was cut by 6 bases, the J end by 7 bases, with 22 bases between. In germline, CDR1 is SGHTA, CDR2 FQGNSA. The CDR3 coding sequence is TGTGCCAGCAGTCTAACCTGGGGCATCCTAGGGAATGAGCAGTTCTTC. Protein product: CASSLTWGILGNEQFF.

This clone was observed a single time. The chain combines TRBV4-1 with TRBJ1-1; 7 bases are shared with TRBD1. The CDR3 extends over 18 amino acids. After removal of 2 bases from V and 1 base from J, the junction contained 13 bases not matched to a gene. Germline loops: CDR1 MGHRA, CDR2 YSYEKL. In DNA, the CDR3 is TGCGCCAGCAGCCAACCAAGGCAGGGGGTGCCCACGAACACTGAAGCTTTCTTT. It is translated as CASSQPRQGVPTNTEAFF.

Comments on this clone: At one boundary the junction diverges from the germline segment, which might be a read error. J is TRBJ2-3 and V is TRBV27, with a tentative D call TRBD1 (5 bases). Germline V CDR1 and CDR2: MNHEY, SMNVEV (reference sequence). The CDR3 is made up of 14 amino acids. The CDR3 bases are TGTGCCAGCAGCTTATACCAAGGGGCAGATACGCAGTATTTT. Its protein product is CASSLYQGADTQYF.

The chain joins TRBV6-5 to TRBJ2-5; D is unresolved. Germline V gene data show CDR1 as MNHEY and CDR2 as SVGAGI. With 7 bases removed from V and 4 bases from J, the gap between germline ends came to 13 bases. The CDR3 sequence is 13 residues long. The CDR3 region is CASTSAPLETQYF. The CDR3 nucleotides are TGTGCCAGCACCTCCGCCCCACTAGAGACCCAGTACTTC.

In its sample, this clone was seen many times. The chain recombines TRBV2 with TRBJ2-7; D is possibly TRBD2 (6 bases). Looked up from germline, CDR1 is SNHLY and CDR2 is FYNNEI. The CDR3 is 14 residues long. Deletions cut 8 bases from V and 1 base from J, with 15 bases between. The CDR3 DNA follows: TGTGCCAGCGGGGCCGGGACTGGGTCCTACGAGCAGTACTTC. Translation: CASGAGTGSYEQYF.